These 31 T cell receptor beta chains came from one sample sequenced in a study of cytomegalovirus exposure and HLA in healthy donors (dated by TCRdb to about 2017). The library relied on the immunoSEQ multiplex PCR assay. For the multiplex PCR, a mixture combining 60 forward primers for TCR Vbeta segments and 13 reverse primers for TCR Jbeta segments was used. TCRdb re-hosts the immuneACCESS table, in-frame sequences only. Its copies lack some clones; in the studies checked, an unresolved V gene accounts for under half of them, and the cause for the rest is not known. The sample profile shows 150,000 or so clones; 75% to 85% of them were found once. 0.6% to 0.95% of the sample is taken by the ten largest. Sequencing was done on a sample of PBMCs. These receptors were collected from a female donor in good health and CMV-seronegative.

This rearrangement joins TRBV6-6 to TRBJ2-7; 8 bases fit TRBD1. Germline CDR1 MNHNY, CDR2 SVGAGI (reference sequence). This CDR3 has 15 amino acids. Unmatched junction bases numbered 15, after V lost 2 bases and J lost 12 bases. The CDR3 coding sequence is TGTGCCAGCAGTTACGACCCCGGGACAGGACACGGCGGGTACTTC. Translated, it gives CASSYDPGTGHGGYF.

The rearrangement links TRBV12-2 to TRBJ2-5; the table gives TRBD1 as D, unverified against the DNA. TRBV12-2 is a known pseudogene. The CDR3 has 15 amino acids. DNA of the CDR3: TGTGCAAGTCGCTTCGGACAGAAAGAACAAGAGACCCAGTACTTC. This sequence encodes CASRFGQKEQETQYF.

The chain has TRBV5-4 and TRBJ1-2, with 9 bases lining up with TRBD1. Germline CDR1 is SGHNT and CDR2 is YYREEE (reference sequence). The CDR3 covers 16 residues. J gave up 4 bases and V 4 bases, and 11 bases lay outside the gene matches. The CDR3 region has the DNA TGTGCCAGCAGCACTCAGACAGGGGGAGTATCCTATGGCTACACCTTC. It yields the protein CASSTQTGGVSYGYTF.

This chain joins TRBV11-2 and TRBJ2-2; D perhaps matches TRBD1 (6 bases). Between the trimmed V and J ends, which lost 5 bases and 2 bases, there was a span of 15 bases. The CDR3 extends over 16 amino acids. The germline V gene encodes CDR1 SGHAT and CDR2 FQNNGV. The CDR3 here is CASSSETGSNTGELFF. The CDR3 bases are TGTGCCAGCAGCAGTGAAACAGGGTCAAACACCGGGGAGCTGTTTTTT.

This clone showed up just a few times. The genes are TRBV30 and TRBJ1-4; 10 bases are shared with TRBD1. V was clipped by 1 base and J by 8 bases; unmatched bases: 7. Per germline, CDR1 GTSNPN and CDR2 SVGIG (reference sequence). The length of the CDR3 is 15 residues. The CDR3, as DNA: TGTGCCTGGAGTGAGGGGACAGGGGTCGCAGAAAAACTGTTTTTT. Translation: CAWSEGTGVAEKLFF.

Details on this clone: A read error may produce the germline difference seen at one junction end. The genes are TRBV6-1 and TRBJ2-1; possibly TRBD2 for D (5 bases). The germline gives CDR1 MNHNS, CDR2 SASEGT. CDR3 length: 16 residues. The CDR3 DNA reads TGTGCCAGCAGTGAACGGAGAGCGGCAGACTACAATAAGCAGTTCTTC. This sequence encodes CASSERRAADYNKQFF.

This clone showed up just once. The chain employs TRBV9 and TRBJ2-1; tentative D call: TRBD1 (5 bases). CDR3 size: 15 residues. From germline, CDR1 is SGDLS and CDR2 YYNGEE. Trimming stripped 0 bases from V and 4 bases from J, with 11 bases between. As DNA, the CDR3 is TGTGCCAGCAGCGTAGGGGGCCCACTTTACAATGAGCAGTTCTTC. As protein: CASSVGGPLYNEQFF.

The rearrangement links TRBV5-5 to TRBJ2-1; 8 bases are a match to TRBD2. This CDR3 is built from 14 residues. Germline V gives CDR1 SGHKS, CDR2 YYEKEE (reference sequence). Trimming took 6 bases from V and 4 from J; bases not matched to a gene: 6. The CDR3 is CASKTGLGYNEQFF. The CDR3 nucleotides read TGTGCCAGCAAGACGGGACTAGGTTACAATGAGCAGTTCTTC.

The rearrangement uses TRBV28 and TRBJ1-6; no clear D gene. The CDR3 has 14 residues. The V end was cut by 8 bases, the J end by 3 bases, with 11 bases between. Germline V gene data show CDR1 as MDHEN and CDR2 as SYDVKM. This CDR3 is CASVAQLYNSPLHF. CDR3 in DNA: TGTGCCAGCGTTGCACAGCTCTATAATTCACCCCTCCACTTT.

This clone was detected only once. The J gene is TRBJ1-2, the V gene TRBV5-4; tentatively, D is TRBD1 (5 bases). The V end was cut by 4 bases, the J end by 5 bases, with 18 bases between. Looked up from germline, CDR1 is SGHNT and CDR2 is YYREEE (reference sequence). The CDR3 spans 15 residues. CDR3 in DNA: TGTGCCAGCAGCGGAGAGGCGGGACGGATATATGGCTACACCTTC. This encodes CASSGEAGRIYGYTF.

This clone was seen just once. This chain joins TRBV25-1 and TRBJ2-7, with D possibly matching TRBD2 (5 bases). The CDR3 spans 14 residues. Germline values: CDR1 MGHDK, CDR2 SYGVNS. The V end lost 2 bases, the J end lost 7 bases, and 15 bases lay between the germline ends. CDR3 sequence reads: CASSEEGYLLEQYF. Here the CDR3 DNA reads TGTGCCAGCAGTGAAGAGGGCTACCTCTTGGAGCAGTACTTC.

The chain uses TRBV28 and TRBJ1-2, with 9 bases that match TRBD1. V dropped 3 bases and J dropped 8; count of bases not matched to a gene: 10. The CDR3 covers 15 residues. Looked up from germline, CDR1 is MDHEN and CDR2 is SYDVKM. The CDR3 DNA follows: TGTGCCAGCAGTTTGGACCTACAGGGGGCGGGAGGCTACACCTTC. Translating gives CASSLDLQGAGGYTF.

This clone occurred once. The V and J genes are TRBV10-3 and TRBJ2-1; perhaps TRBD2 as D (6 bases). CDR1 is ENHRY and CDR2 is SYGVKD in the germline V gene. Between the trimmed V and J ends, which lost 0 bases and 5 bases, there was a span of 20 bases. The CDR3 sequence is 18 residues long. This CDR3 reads CAISESPEGWRLNNEQFF. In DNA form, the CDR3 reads TGTGCCATCAGTGAGTCACCGGAGGGGTGGCGCTTAAACAATGAGCAGTTCTTC.

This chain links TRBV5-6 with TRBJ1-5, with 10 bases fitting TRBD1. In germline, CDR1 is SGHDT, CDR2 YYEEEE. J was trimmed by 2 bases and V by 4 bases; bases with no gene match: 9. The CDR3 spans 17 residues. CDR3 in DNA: TGTGCCAGCAGCGCTTGGACAGGGGGTATAGGCAATCAGCCCCAGCATTTT. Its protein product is CASSAWTGGIGNQPQHF.

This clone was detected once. The CDR3 DNA is TGTGCCAGCAGCTTAGTGGGGCCATCCTTAAGCACAGATACGCAGTATTTT. This translates into CASSLVGPSLSTDTQYF. The chain links TRBV11-1 to TRBJ2-3; a possible D gene is TRBD1 (5 bases). CDR1 SGHAT and CDR2 FQDESV come from the germline V gene (reference sequence). V gave up 1 base and J gave up 0 bases, with 14 bases separating them. This CDR3 has 17 amino acids.

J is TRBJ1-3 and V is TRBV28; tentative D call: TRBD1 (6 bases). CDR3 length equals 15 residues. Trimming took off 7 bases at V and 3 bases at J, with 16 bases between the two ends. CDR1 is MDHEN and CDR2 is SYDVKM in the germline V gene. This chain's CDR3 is CASKRSGGFGNTIYF. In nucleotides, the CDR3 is TGTGCCAGCAAGCGTTCGGGGGGCTTTGGAAACACCATATATTTT.

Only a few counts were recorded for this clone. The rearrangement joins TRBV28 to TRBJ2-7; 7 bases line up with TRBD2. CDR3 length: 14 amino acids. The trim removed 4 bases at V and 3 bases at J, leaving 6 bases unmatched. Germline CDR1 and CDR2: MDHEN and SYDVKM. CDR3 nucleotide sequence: TGTGCCAGCAGTTCGAGCGGGACGGACTACGAGCAGTACTTC. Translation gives CASSSSGTDYEQYF.

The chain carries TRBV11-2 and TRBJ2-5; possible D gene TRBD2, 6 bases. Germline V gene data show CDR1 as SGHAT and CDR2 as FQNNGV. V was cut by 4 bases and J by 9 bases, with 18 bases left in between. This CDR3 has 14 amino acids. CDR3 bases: TGTGCCAGCAGCTCAACCAGGGACTCGGAGGCCCAGTACTTC. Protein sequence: CASSSTRDSEAQYF.

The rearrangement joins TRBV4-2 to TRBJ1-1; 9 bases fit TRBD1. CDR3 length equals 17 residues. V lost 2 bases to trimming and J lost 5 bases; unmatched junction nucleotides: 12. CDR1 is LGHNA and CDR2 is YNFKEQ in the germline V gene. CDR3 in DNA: TGTGCCAGCAGCCAACCCTACAGGGGGCCTTTAGGGACTGAAGCTTTCTTT. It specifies CASSQPYRGPLGTEAFF.

The CDR3 nucleotides read TGCGCCAGCAGCTGGGGACGGGGGGATAAAGAGACCCAGTACTTC. Translated, it gives CASSWGRGDKETQYF. V is TRBV5-1 and J is TRBJ2-5; TRBD2 matches at 7 bases. Trimming cost V 3 bases and J 3 bases; bases outside gene matches: 8. Germline CDR1 SGHRS, CDR2 YFSETQ. The CDR3 sequence is 15 residues long.

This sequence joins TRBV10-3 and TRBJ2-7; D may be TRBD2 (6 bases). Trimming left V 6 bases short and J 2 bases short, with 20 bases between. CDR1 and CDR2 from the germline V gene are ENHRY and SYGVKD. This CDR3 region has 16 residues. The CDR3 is CAIRAGTPDHAYEQYF. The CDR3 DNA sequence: TGTGCCATCAGGGCCGGGACTCCGGACCACGCCTACGAGCAGTACTTC.

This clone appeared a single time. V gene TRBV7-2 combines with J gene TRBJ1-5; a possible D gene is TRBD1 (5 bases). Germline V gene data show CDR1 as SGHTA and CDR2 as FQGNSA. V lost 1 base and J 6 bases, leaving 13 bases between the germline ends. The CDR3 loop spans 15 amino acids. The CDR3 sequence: CASSLGGSGGQPQHF. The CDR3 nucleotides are TGTGCCAGCAGCTTAGGGGGCAGCGGGGGTCAGCCCCAGCATTTT.

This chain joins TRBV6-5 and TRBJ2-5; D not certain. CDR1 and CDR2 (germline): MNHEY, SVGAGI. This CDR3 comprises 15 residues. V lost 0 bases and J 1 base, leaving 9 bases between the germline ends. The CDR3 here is CASSYSAPVQETQYF. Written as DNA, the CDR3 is TGTGCCAGCAGTTACTCTGCGCCCGTCCAAGAGACCCAGTACTTC.

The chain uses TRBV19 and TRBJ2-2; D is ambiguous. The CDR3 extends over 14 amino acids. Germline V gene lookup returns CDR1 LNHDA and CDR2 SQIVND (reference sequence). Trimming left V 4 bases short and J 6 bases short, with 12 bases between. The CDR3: CASSKTGGSGELFF. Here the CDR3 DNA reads TGTGCCAGTAGTAAAACGGGTGGGTCCGGGGAGCTGTTTTTT.

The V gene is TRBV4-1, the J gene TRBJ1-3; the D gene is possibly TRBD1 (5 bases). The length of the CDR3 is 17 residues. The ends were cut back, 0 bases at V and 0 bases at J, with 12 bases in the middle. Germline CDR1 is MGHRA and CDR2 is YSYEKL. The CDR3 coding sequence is TGCGCCAGCAGCCAAGAAGCCCCAGGGTTCTCTGGAAACACCATATATTTT. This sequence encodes CASSQEAPGFSGNTIYF.

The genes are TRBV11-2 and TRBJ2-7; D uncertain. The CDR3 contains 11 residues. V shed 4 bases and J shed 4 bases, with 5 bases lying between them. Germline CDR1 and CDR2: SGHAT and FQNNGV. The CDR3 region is CASSSSYEQYF. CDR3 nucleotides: TGTGCCAGCAGCTCCAGTTACGAGCAGTACTTC.

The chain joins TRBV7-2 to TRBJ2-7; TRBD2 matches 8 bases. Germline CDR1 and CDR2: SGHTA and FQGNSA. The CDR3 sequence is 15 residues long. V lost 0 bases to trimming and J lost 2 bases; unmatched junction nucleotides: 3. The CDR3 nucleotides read TGTGCCAGCAGCTTAGCGCCGGGGGGGGCCTACGAGCAGTACTTC. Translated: CASSLAPGGAYEQYF. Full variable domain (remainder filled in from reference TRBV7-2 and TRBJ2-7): GAGVSQSPSNKVTEKGKDVELRCDPISGHTALYWYRQSLGQGLEFLIYFQGNSAPDKSGLPSDRFSAERTGGSVSTLTIQRTQQEDSAVYLCASSLAPGGAYEQYFGPGTRLTVT.

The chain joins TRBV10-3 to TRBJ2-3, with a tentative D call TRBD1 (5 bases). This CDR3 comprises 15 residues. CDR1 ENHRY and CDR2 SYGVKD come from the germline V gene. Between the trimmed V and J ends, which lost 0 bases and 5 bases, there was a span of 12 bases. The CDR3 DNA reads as TGTGCCATCAGTGAGTCTGGGGCTTTGGGAGATACGCAGTATTTT. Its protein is CAISESGALGDTQYF.

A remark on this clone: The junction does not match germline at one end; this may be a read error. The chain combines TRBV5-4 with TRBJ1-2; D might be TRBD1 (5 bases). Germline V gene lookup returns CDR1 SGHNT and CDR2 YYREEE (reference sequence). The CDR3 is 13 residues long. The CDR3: CASSLVAGNIPRF. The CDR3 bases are TGTGCCAGCAGCTTGGTGGCAGGGAATATCCCAAGATTC.

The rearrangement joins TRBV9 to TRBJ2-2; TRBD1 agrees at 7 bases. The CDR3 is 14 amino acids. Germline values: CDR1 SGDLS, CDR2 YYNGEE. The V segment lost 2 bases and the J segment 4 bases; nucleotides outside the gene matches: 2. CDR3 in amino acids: CASSVGQSTGELFF. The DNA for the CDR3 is TGTGCCAGCAGCGTGGGACAGAGCACCGGGGAGCTGTTTTTT.

CDR3 protein: CASSIDLSGATYEQYF. For the CDR3, the DNA is TGTGCCAGTAGTATAGATCTATCGGGAGCCACCTACGAGCAGTACTTC. The genes are TRBV19 and TRBJ2-7, with D perhaps TRBD2 (6 bases). CDR1 and CDR2 from the germline V gene are LNHDA and SQIVND (reference sequence). There are 16 residues in the CDR3. Between the trimmed V and J ends, which lost 0 bases and 2 bases, there was a span of 14 bases.